This T cell receptor beta chain was sequenced during a study of blood T cell repertoires in COVID-19. Study at large: Samples of COVID-19 (acute and convalescent) were obtained from the United States, Italy and Spain. The analysed material was cDNA or gDNA that came from T cells, B-cell-depleted T cells, or PBMCs.

The CDR3 loop spans 15 amino acids. Germline V gene data show CDR1 as KGHSH and CDR2 as LQKENI. Trimming removed 6 bases at V and 1 base at J, with 15 bases between. In the original analysis: Amplification from reference gene primers served as the basis for estimated nucleated cell counts. Profiled with immunoSEQ multiplex PCR; TCRdb holds only in-frame clones, not every one. V and J calls and clone size are copied from that table; D and trimming were computed from the DNA. The data contain 15,000 to 20,000 clones, 70% to 90% of them singletons. Sequenced input: peripheral blood. This chain joins TRBV18 and TRBJ1-1, with D perhaps TRBD1 (6 bases). This TCR was sampled from a man between 40 and 49 years old with active COVID-19. DNA of the CDR3: TGTGCCAGCTCGCAACAGGGAGACACGAACACTGAAGCTTTCTTT. This encodes CASSQQGDTNTEAFF.